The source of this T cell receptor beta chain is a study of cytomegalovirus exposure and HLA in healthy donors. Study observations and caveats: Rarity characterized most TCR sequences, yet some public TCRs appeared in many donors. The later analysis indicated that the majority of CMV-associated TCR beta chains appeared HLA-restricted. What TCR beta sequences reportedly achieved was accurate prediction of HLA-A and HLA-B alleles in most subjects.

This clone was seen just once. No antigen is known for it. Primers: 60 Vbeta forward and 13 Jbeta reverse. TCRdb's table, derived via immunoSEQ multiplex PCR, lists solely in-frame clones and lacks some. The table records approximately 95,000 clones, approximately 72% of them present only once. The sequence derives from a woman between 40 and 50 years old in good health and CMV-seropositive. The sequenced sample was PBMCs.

The CDR3 is CASKRLAGGADEQFF. The DNA for the CDR3 is TGCGCCAGCAAACGACTAGCGGGAGGAGCGGATGAGCAGTTCTTC. V usage is TRBV5-1 and J usage is TRBJ2-1; 13 bases map to TRBD2. This CDR3 comprises 15 residues. The junction had 8 bases not matched to a gene; V was cut back by 6 bases and J by 8 bases. Germline CDR1 reads SGHRS; CDR2 reads YFSETQ.